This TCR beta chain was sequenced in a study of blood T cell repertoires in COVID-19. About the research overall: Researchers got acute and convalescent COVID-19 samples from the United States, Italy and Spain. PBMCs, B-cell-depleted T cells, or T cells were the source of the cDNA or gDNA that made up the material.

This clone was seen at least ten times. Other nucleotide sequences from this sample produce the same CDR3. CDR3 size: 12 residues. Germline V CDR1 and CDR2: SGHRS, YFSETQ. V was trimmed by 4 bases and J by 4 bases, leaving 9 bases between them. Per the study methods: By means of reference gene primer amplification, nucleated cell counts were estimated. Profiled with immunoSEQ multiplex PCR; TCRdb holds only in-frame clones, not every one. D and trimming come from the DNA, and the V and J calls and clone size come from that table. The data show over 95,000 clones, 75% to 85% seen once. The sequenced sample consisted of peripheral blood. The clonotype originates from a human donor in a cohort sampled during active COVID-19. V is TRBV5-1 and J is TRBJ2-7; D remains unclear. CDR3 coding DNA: TGCGCCAGCAGCCCAAGCGCTTACGAGCAGTACTTC. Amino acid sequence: CASSPSAYEQYF.